This T cell receptor (beta chain) was retrieved from a study of blood T cell repertoires in COVID-19. This clone was recorded once. The study drew participants aged about 18 to 89 years from fewer than 30 US areas. This CDR3 is built from 11 residues. Germline V gives CDR1 MDHEN, CDR2 SYDVKM. V shed 6 bases and J shed 3 bases, with 5 bases lying between them. Clones were sequenced by immunoSEQ multiplex PCR, and TCRdb holds only the in-frame ones, with some missing. The table shows 270,000 or so clones, with around 90% occurring only once. The clonotype was recovered from a woman aged 40 to 50 with acute COVID-19. The specimen sequenced was PBMCs or T cells enriched from blood (not recorded which). This sequence joins TRBV28 and TRBJ1-2; D is unresolved. CDR3 nucleotide sequence: TGTGCCAGCAGAGCGTACTATGGCTACACCTTC. Protein: CASRAYYGYTF.